The source of this TCR beta chain is a study of T cell repertoires in ileal Crohn's disease. Study-level information: M6 samples are neoterminal ileum biopsies from postoperative colonoscopy. Study findings and constraints: All patients with clonality above 26.8% had endoscopic recurrence. Active smokers at surgery had more clonal expansions than non-smokers.

About this clone: The antigen is unknown.

Time point specified: neoterminal ileum biopsy at postoperative endoscopy, about 6 months after surgery. Produced via immunoSEQ multiplex PCR; TCRdb's table is partial and in-frame only. The sample lists about 13,000 clones, around two thirds occurring once. The sequenced sample was ileal tissue. The clonotype was recovered from an adult with Crohn's disease.

CDR3 region: CASSLNPGTGAGCTF. In DNA, the CDR3 is TGCGCCAGCAGCTTGAACCCTGGGACAGGGGCGGGATGCACCTTC. This chain uses TRBV5-1 with TRBJ1-2; 10 bases fit TRBD1. The CDR3 is 15 amino acids. V lost 1 base to trimming and J lost 13 bases; unmatched junction nucleotides: 13. The germline V gene has CDR1 SGHRS and CDR2 YFSETQ.